Detailed here is one T cell receptor (beta chain). What it binds is not known. This specimen belongs to a study of shared clonotypes between healthy human individuals. All donors were Caucasian adults living in Nashville, Tennessee. Generated by immunoSEQ multiplex PCR, the TCRdb table keeps only in-frame clones and is missing some. There are roughly 700,000 clones in the sample; 74% occur only once, and about 1.7% lies in the top ten. General observations from the study: The sharing of 5% to 6.5% of naive CD4 clonotypes was seen across a handful of donors. Naive subsets tended to show greater estimated richness than memory subsets.

This TCR was sampled from a woman in her 30s in good health. The sequencing sample was made of memory CD4+ T cells sorted from blood. Sample subset: CD45RA-negative fraction.

As DNA, the CDR3 is TGTGCCAGCAATTCGGGACTAGGGCTCCATGACGCTAGCACAGATACGCAGTATTTT. Translating it yields CASNSGLGLHDASTDTQYF. The chain joins TRBV2 to TRBJ2-3; 8 nucleotides agree with TRBD2. V was pared by 7 bases and J by 0 bases, with 18 bases of the junction left unmatched. Germline assignment: CDR1 SNHLY and CDR2 FYNNEI. The CDR3 sequence is 19 residues long.